These 24 T cell receptor beta chains were sequenced from one sample in a study of T cell repertoires in cytomegalovirus infection. TCRdb reprocessed the reads via MiXCR and lists one record per CDR3 protein. The repertoire has around 900,000 distinct CDR3 sequences, about a third of them found once; the top ten carry over 13%. These receptors' antigens are unknown. Sequences were derived from cultured CD8+ T cells from PBMCs, sampled from culture after CMV antigen stimulation. These receptor sequences come from a human donor in good health (CMV status not recorded). Some clones in this sample may be carry-over from other donors' samples.

On this clonotype itself: A much larger clone lies a single base off, so this may be a read error. J is TRBJ2-4 and V is TRBV7-6; no reliable D call. Looked up from germline, CDR1 is SGHVS and CDR2 is FNYEAQ. This CDR3 contains 14 residues. V lost 5 bases, J lost 8 bases, and 16 bases lay in between. In DNA form, the CDR3 reads TGTGCCAGCAGCCCCGCCGTGGGCTTGGACATTCAGTACTTC. It yields the protein CASSPAVGLDIQYF.

V usage is TRBV7-3 and J usage is TRBJ1-2; weak D call: TRBD1 (6 bases). The germline CDR1 and CDR2 sequences are SGHTA and FQGTGA. V lost 2 bases and J lost 6, with 10 bases in between. The CDR3 runs to 13 residues. Written as DNA, the CDR3 is TGTGCCAGCAGCTTATGGGGGGGCGATGGCTACACCTTC. Amino acids: CASSLWGGDGYTF.

The CDR3 DNA reads as TGTGCCAGCAGCAGCACAAAATCCCTCCACTTT. Translating gives CASSSTKSLHF. The V gene is TRBV6-1, the J gene TRBJ1-6; D remains unclear. This CDR3 comprises 11 residues. With 6 bases removed from V and 14 bases from J, the gap between germline ends came to 11 bases. Germline CDR1 reads MNHNS; CDR2 reads SASEGT.

With respect to this clonotype: Compared with germline, one end of the junction differs, possibly owing to a read error. The CDR3 is CASSQDGAGSYYGQYF. CDR3 DNA sequence: TGCGCCAGCAGCCAAGATGGAGCAGGCTCCTACTACGGGCAGTACTTC. The chain has TRBV4-1 and TRBJ2-7; D gene uncertain. Germline CDR1 is MGHRA and CDR2 is YSYEKL. The CDR3 is made up of 16 amino acids.

J is TRBJ1-2 and V is TRBV19; 7 nucleotides align to TRBD1. This CDR3 is 16 amino acids long. V trimming: 3 bases; J trimming: 3 bases; junction bases outside the gene matches: 10. CDR1 is LNHDA and CDR2 is SQIVND in the germline V gene (reference sequence). CDR3 loop: CASSIAETGFHYGYTF. In DNA, the CDR3 is TGTGCCAGTAGTATTGCAGAGACAGGGTTCCACTATGGCTACACCTTC.

This clonotype has only a few counts. The chain employs TRBV15 and TRBJ2-7; TRBD1 agrees at 8 bases. The CDR3 has 16 residues. Germline loops: CDR1 LNHNV, CDR2 YYDKDF (reference sequence). After removal of 0 bases from V and 2 bases from J, the junction contained 6 bases not matched to a gene. CDR3 in DNA: TGTGCCACCAGCAGAGATCCCCCGACAGGGGCCTACGAGCAGTACGTC. This encodes CATSRDPPTGAYEQYV.

This clonotype appeared many times. This chain uses TRBV6-1 with TRBJ2-7, with D possibly TRBD1 on 6 matching bases. This CDR3 has 12 amino acids. Trimming took off 3 bases at V and 6 bases at J, with 9 bases between the two ends. The germline V gene has CDR1 MNHNS and CDR2 SASEGT. Written as DNA, the CDR3 is TGTGCCAGCAGTGACAGGGGTGGCGAGCAGTACGTC. Protein product: CASSDRGGEQYV.

The count of this clonotype is one. This chain connects TRBV7-6 to TRBJ2-7; either TRBD1 or TRBD2 may fit D (5 bases each). The CDR3 length is 15 residues. CDR1 is SGHVS, CDR2 FNYEAQ, per germline. CDR3 DNA sequence: TGTGGCAGCAGCTTAGCGAGGCAGGGCTCCTACGAGCAGTACGTC. Translating gives CGSSLARQGSYEQYV.

This clonotype occurred many times. The chain has TRBV20-1 and TRBJ2-3; D is possibly TRBD1 or TRBD2 (6 bases each). Germline V CDR1 and CDR2: DFQATT, SNEGSKA (reference sequence). V was cut by 0 bases and J by 4 bases, with 17 bases left in between. The CDR3 sequence is 16 residues long. The CDR3 loop is CSARDLRRGEADTQYF. The CDR3 DNA reads as TGCAGTGCTAGAGATTTGCGGAGGGGGGAGGCAGATACGCAGTATTTT.

The table lists this clonotype with a few counts. The chain recombines TRBV12-3 or TRBV12-4 with TRBJ1-4, with D hard to call. The CDR3 spans 14 residues. V was clipped by 7 bases and J by 4 bases, with 13 bases between them. The CDR3 reads CASTLRPNNEKLFF. The CDR3 bases are TGTGCCAGCACCTTGAGGCCGAATAATGAAAAACTGTTTTTT.

This clonotype was seen a handful of times. The rearrangement links TRBV6-5 to TRBJ2-2, with D hard to call. V lost 2 bases, J lost 9 bases, and 13 bases lay in between. The CDR3 length is 14 residues. Germline V gene data show CDR1 as MNHEY and CDR2 as SVGAGI. The CDR3 region is CASSYTEVWRELFF. The CDR3 nucleotides read TGTGCCAGCAGTTACACGGAAGTTTGGAGGGAGCTGTTTTTT.

The rearrangement uses TRBV4-1 and TRBJ2-1; D remains ambiguous. This CDR3 has 14 residues. The germline V and J ends were trimmed by 1 base and 8 bases, with 12 bases remaining between them. Germline-derived CDR1 and CDR2 are MGHRA and YSYEKL. CDR3 coding DNA: TGCGCCAGCAGCCAAGGAATCGGAGTGGATGAGCAGTTCTTC. Translating gives CASSQGIGVDEQFF.

This CDR3 is CASSYSKEGLGETQYF. DNA for the CDR3: TGTGCCAGCAGTTACTCGAAGGAGGGGTTGGGTGAGACCCAGTACTTC. The rearrangement uses TRBV6-6 and TRBJ2-5; possibly TRBD2 for D (6 bases). Germline CDR1 and CDR2: MNHNY and SVGAGI (reference sequence). Trimming stripped 0 bases from V and 5 bases from J, with 16 bases between. The CDR3 covers 16 residues.

This chain uses TRBV12-3 or TRBV12-4 with TRBJ1-2; D is possibly TRBD1 (5 bases). This CDR3 has 13 residues. V lost 3 bases and J lost 6, with 11 bases in between. The CDR3: CASSFGATHGYTF. The CDR3 nucleotides are TGTGCCAGCAGTTTTGGGGCCACGCATGGCTACACCTTC.

This clonotype was seen only a few times. The gene calls are TRBV4-1 and TRBJ2-1, with D maybe TRBD1 (5 bases). The CDR3 consists of 11 residues. Germline CDR1 reads MGHRA; CDR2 reads YSYEKL. Trimming removed 4 bases from V and 14 bases from J, with 12 bases in between. The CDR3 DNA follows: TGCGCCAGCAGCCTTGGGGCGGACGAGTTCTTC. This encodes CASSLGADEFF.

This chain joins TRBV19 and TRBJ2-7; D not certain. Germline V CDR1 and CDR2: LNHDA, SQIVND (reference sequence). V dropped 3 bases and J dropped 2 bases, with 8 bases sitting between them. The CDR3 runs to 13 residues. This CDR3 reads CASSMQVTYEQYF. For the CDR3, the DNA is TGTGCCAGTAGTATGCAGGTTACCTACGAGCAGTACTTC.

This clonotype was seen more than once but under ten times. The rearrangement uses TRBV11-2 and TRBJ1-5, with 9 positions matching TRBD1. The germline V gene has CDR1 SGHAT and CDR2 FQNNGV. CDR3 length: 16 residues. The V segment lost 3 bases and the J segment 3 bases; nucleotides outside the gene matches: 6. The CDR3 loop is CASSLGTGRINQPQHF. In nucleotides, the CDR3 is TGTGCCAGCAGCTTGGGGACAGGGAGAATCAATCAGCCCCAGCATTTT.

This clonotype has only a few counts. This rearrangement joins TRBV19 to TRBJ1-1; no clear D gene. Trimming took 5 bases from V and 5 from J, leaving 9 bases between them. The CDR3 has 12 amino acids. CDR1 and CDR2 from the germline V gene are LNHDA and SQIVND (reference sequence). In DNA form, the CDR3 reads TGTGCCAGTAGTCCGAGTTTGACTGAAGCTTTCTTT. Its protein is CASSPSLTEAFF.

The chain carries TRBV5-4 and TRBJ2-3; TRBD1 agrees at 7 bases. There are 16 residues in the CDR3. Germline trimming cut 3 bases from V and 7 bases from J; bases unmatched to any gene: 14. Germline assignment: CDR1 SGHNT and CDR2 YYREEE (reference sequence). In DNA form, the CDR3 reads TGTGCCAGCAGCTCGGACCAGGGACAGAAGTATCATACGCAGTATTTT. Protein product: CASSSDQGQKYHTQYF.

The chain employs TRBV14 and TRBJ2-7; 9 bases agree with TRBD1. Trimming removed 4 bases from V and 3 bases from J; junction bases left unmatched: 7. The CDR3 extends over 15 amino acids. The germline V gene encodes CDR1 SGHDN and CDR2 FVKESK. The CDR3 DNA is TGTGCCAGCAGCCGGCAGCCGGGACAGGGCTACGAGCAGTACTTC. The encoded protein is CASSRQPGQGYEQYF.

This clonotype showed up just a few times. The chain uses TRBV14 and TRBJ2-1, with 8 bases matching TRBD2. With 1 base clipped from V and 5 bases from J, the junction kept 4 bases outside the gene matches. The CDR3 sequence is 15 residues long. Germline CDR1 and CDR2: SGHDN and FVKESK. The chain's CDR3 is CASSQAGTRNNEQFF. CDR3 bases: TGTGCCAGCAGCCAAGCGGGGACTAGAAACAATGAGCAGTTCTTC. Full variable domain (missing parts from reference TRBV14 and TRBJ2-1): EAGVTQFPSHSVIEKGQTVTLRCDPISGHDNLYWYRRVMGKEIKFLLHFVKESKQDESGMPNNRFLAERTGGTYSTLKVQPAELEDSGVYFCASSQAGTRNNEQFFGPGTRLTVL.

The CDR3 spells CASTRQREAAEAFF. DNA of the CDR3: TGTGCCAGCACCCGACAGAGGGAGGCCGCTGAAGCTTTCTTT. The V gene is TRBV6-6, the J gene TRBJ1-1, with D perhaps TRBD1 (5 bases). V lost 7 bases, J lost 6 bases, and 18 bases lay in between. The germline V gene encodes CDR1 MNHNY and CDR2 SVGAGI (reference sequence). The CDR3 is 14 residues long.

Points on this clonotype: This may be a read error: a much more frequent sequence differs by one nucleotide. V gene TRBV11-3 combines with J gene TRBJ1-1; D ambiguous. The CDR3 covers 13 residues. Germline CDR1 reads SGHNT; CDR2 reads YENEEA. The V and J ends lost 1 base and 3 bases respectively, with 6 bases between them. The CDR3 spells CASSLVPDTEAFF. The CDR3, as DNA: TGTGCCAGCAGCTTAGTCCCGGACACTGAAGCTTTCTTT.

The gene calls are TRBV27 and TRBJ2-7; D is unclear. CDR1 is MNHEY, CDR2 SMNVEV, per germline (reference sequence). V lost 3 bases and J lost 1, with 7 bases in between. This CDR3 has 13 amino acids. CDR3 DNA sequence: TGTGCCAGCAGTTTTTACGGGTCCTACGAGCAGTACGTC. Encoded protein: CASSFYGSYEQYV.